This entry describes one TCR beta chain. This clonotype appeared a few times. It lacks a known antigen. No base-level quality is on record; no much larger clone is a single base apart. This sample was taken from a study of CD8 T cells in ankylosing spondylitis (dated by TCRdb to about 2017). At the level of the whole study: T cell receptor beta repertoires were profiled in healthy donors and ankylosing spondylitis patients so that disease-linked TCR variants could be found. Samples of peripheral blood were taken, and for ankylosing spondylitis patients, synovial fluid was collected as well. The full study cohort was made up of about two dozen ankylosing spondylitis patients and about a hundred healthy donors.

For CDR1 and CDR2, the germline V gene lists SNHLY and FYNNEI. Trimming at the junction amounts to 2 bases on V and 9 bases on J, and the germline ends lie 8 bases apart. The CDR3 starts with the cysteine, ends with the phenylalanine, and has 11 residues. The retained sequence is limited to the CDR3, 33 bases, with the frame set at the first base. Overall study results and their limits: According to the report, matched synovial fluid samples from ankylosing spondylitis patients were significantly enriched for the disease-linked clones. Some of the motif variants had been reported before in the synovial fluid and blood of reactive arthritis patients, a finding that suggests common disease-initiation mechanisms. The disease-linked clones showed a CD8+ phenotype and occurred at relatively low frequencies in peripheral blood. Blood from ankylosing spondylitis patients appeared to be characterized by a TCR beta motif composed of about eight highly homologous amino acid variants.

Sequencing relied on an Illumina HiSeq 2500. Quantitative 5'-RACE with molecular barcodes was the method used to prepare the TCR beta libraries. The authors' analysis ran thus. A new computational method, built on a probabilistic model of VDJ rearrangement, was used to identify disease-linked TCR variants. Clones were called with MiXCR by TCRdb after fastp trimmed the public reads at Q25, and only in-frame beta chains were retained. Identical CDR3 proteins give one entry, which carries the most common genes and DNA. The V and J calls, along with clone size, are taken from TCRdb and not from the paper's own processing. Across this sample there are about 420,000 distinct CDR3 sequences, with under 25% seen only once. The ten largest clones take up around 16% of the sample.

The source material was blood, either unsorted or a sorted T cell fraction (not recorded which). The V and J segments used are TRBV2 and TRBJ2-7; a confident D gene designation cannot be given. The sequence derives from a male donor with ankylosing spondylitis. CDR3 sequence: CASSERARQYF. Read as DNA, the sequence is TGTGCCAGCAGTGAAAGGGCACGGCAGTACTTC.